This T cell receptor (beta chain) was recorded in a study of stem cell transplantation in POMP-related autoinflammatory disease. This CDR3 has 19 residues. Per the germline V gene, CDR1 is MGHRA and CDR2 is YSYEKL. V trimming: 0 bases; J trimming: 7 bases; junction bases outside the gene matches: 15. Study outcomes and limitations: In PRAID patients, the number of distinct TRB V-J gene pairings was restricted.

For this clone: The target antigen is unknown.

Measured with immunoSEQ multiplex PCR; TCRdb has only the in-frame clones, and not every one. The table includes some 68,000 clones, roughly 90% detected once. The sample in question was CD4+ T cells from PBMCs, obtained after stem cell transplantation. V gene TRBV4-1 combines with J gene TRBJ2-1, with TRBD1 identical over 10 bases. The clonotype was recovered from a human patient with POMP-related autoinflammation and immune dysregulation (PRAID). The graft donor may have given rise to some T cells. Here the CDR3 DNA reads TGCGCCAGCAGCCAAGAAAATGTTTCGGGGACAGGGGACGATAATGAGCAGTTCTTC. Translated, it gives CASSQENVSGTGDDNEQFF.